This section outlines one T cell receptor beta chain sequence together with its context. Its cognate antigen is unknown. The sample belongs to a study of cytotoxic CD8 clonotypes in ibrutinib-treated CLL. The wider study: Response samples came after a median 12 months of treatment, range 6 to 36. Broader study findings: At the start, clonality exceeded age-matched healthy donors and followed circulating CD8+ T-cell counts.

This CDR3 contains 13 residues. Germline V gene lookup returns CDR1 SGHAT and CDR2 FQDESV (reference sequence). V lost 0 bases and J 0 bases, leaving 3 bases between the germline ends. TCRdb keeps only in-frame clones here, not all; method: immunoSEQ multiplex PCR. The sample shows 150,000 or so clones, approximately 81% of them seen only once. With cryopreserved PBMCs as the source, roughly 2 micrograms of genomic DNA went to TCR beta libraries. The sequences come from PBMCs, collected after 12 months of ibrutinib treatment. The V and J genes are TRBV11-1 and TRBJ2-7; no firm D call. The receptor was isolated from a human donor with chronic lymphocytic leukemia. The CDR3 sequence: CASSLAPSYEQYF. The CDR3 DNA reads as TGTGCCAGCAGCTTAGCGCCCTCCTACGAGCAGTACTTC.